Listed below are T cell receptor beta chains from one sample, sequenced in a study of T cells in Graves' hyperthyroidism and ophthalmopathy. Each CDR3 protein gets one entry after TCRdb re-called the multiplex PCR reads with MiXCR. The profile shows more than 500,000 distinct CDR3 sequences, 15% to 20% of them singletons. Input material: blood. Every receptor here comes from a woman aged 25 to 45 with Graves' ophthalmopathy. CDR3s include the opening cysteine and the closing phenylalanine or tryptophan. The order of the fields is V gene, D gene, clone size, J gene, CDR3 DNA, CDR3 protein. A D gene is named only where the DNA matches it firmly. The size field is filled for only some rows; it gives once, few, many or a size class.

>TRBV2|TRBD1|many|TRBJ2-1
TGTGCCAGCAGAATGGACAGGGGGACCTACAATGAGCAGTTCTTC
CASRMDRGTYNEQFF
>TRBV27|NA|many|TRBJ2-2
TGTGCCAGCAGTTTATCCAACTTGCCCGGGGAGCTGTTTTTT
CASSLSNLPGELFF
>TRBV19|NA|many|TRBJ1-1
TGTGCCAGTAGTATAGTCGGGGTTGAGAACACTGAAGCTTTCTTT
CASSIVGVENTEAFF
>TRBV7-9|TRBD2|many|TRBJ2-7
TGTGCCAGCCGTCGCGGGAGCTCCTACGAGCAGTACTTC
CASRRGSSYEQYF
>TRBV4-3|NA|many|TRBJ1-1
TGCGCCAGCAGCCAAATGACAGGGAACACTGAAGCTTTCTTT
CASSQMTGNTEAFF
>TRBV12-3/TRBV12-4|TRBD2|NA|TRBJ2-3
TGTGCCAGCAGTTTAGTGTCTGGGCTAGCGGGAGCCGGAAATACGCAGTATTTT
CASSLVSGLAGAGNTQYF
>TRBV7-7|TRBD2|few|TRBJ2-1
TGTGCCAGCAGCTTATCGGCGGGAGGCGATGAGCAGTTCTTC
CASSLSAGGDEQFF
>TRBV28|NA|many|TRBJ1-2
TGTGCCAGCAGTTTAGGGACAACCAACTATGGCTACACCTTC
CASSLGTTNYGYTF
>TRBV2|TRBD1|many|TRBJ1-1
TGTGCCAGCAGCGAAGGGGATACAGGGGACCACACTGAAGCTTTCTTT
CASSEGDTGDHTEAFF
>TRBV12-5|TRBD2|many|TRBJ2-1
TGTGCTAGTGGTAAGACTAGCGGGAGGTCCAATGAGCAGTTCTTC
CASGKTSGRSNEQFF
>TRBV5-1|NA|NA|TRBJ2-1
TGCGCCAGCAGCTCGACGACAACCAACCGGGCCGCTCAGTTCTTC
CASSSTTTNRAAQFF
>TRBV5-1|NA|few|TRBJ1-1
TGCGCCAGCAGCTTGGACGGGAGCGCTGAAGCTTTCTTT
CASSLDGSAEAFF
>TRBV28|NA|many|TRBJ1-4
TGTGCCAGCAGTCGCCACCGGGACTCTAATGAAAAACTGTTTTTT
CASSRHRDSNEKLFF
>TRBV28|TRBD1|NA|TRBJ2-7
TGTGCCAGCAGATCCGGGACAGGATACTCCTACGAGCAGTACTTC
CASRSGTGYSYEQYF
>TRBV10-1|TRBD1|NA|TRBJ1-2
TGCGCCAGCAGTCCACCGGGACAGGGTGCCTACACCTTC
CASSPPGQGAYTF
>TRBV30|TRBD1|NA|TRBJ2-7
TGTGCCTGGGGACCGGGACAGAACTACGAGCAGTACTTC
CAWGPGQNYEQYF
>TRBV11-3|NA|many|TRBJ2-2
TGTGCCAGCAGCTTAGCGGGAGAGAACGGGGAGCTGTTTTTT
CASSLAGENGELFF
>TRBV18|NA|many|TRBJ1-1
TGTGCCAGCTCACCACGACAGGAGGGTGAAGCTTTCTTT
CASSPRQEGEAFF